This TCR beta chain was documented in a study of OX40 agonist ivuxolimab in advanced cancers. For the wider study: The costimulatory receptor OX40 (CD134) was targeted by ivuxolimab, a fully human IgG2 agonistic monoclonal antibody. In the dose-escalation cohort, over 65% of patients were male, and the mean age was about 55 years, with a range of roughly 20 to 85. Of the roughly 52 dose-escalation patients, hepatocellular carcinoma was present in roughly 19, melanoma in around 15, renal cell carcinoma in 9 and head and neck cancer in 9. Intravenous ivuxolimab was administered to patients every 2 weeks at six dose levels: 0.01, 0.1, 0.3, 1.5, 3 and 10 mg/kg. Patients were allowed to have had prior anti-PD-1, anti-PD-L1 or anti-CTLA-4 therapy, and 40% of the dose-escalation patients had previously received checkpoint inhibitors. The point of sequencing TCRbeta in the periphery was to test whether ivuxolimab changed TCR sequence diversity and drove clonal T-cell expansion. Partial responses occurred in three dose-escalation patients: two with cutaneous melanoma and one with hepatocellular carcinoma. The paper reports the monotherapy dose-escalation portion (N of about 51 patients) of the phase I ivuxolimab trial.

Note on this clone: This clone's antigen is unknown. The record has no base qualities; no much larger clone is one base away.

V drops 0 bases and J drops 7 bases, leaving 12 bases in between. The CDR3 numbers 14 residues from cysteine through phenylalanine. The sequence is cut down to CDR3 DNA, 42 bases in frame from base 1. Sequences MNHNS (CDR1) and SASEGT (CDR2) are obtained from the germline V gene. The trial excluded patients who had a history of autoimmune disease or who were on systemic immunosuppression. In every dose cohort, peripheral blood was drawn for TCR sequencing at baseline, cycle 4 day 1, and cycle 7 day 1. Samples were obtained from an open-label, multicenter, first-in-human phase I dose-escalation trial of ivuxolimab. Adults with locally advanced or metastatic head and neck squamous cell, hepatocellular, melanoma or renal cell carcinoma were enrolled in the trial. Before TCR sequencing, CD4+ and CD8+ T cells were separately sorted from peripheral blood. General study outcomes and caveats: After ivuxolimab, expanded clones were on average more numerous among CD8+ T cells than among CD4+ T cells. At doses of 0.1 to 3.0 mg/kg, clonal expansion of both CD4+ and CD8+ blood T cells was observed from baseline to week 6. In the 0.1-3.0 mg/kg groups, partial responders were among the patients with the lowest normalized peripheral clonal expansion, particularly in CD8+ T cells. The antigen specificity of the peripheral T cells that underwent clonal expansion was not determined. Low levels of normalized T-cell clonal expansion were also seen in some nonresponding patients.

Genomic DNA was isolated from the sorted cells so that the TCRbeta CDR3 region could be sequenced. The immunoSEQ Assay was used for sequencing of TCRbeta CDR3 regions. Sourced from immuneACCESS, this table was stored by TCRdb with only in-frame sequences that have V and J called. A share of the clones is absent; for the studies checked, an unresolved V gene accounts for under half, and the remainder has no known explanation. The sample includes 80,000 to 95,000 clones, with 65% to 90% observed a single time. The ten largest clones add up to just under 2% of the sample. The rearrangement combines TRBV6-1 with TRBJ1-2, with a tentative D gene TRBD1 over 5 matching bases. Sequenced here: CD4+ or CD8+ T cells sorted from blood, sampled in a trial of the OX40 agonist ivuxolimab. The TCR was taken from an adult with an advanced solid tumor such as melanoma, head and neck, liver or kidney cancer. The DNA sequence is as follows: TGTGCCAGCAGTGAAGCGGTAGGGGTGGGTGGCTACACCTTC. This is translated as CASSEAVGVGGYTF.